The 14 T cell receptor beta chains given below trace back to one sample, sequenced in a study of cytomegalovirus exposure and HLA in healthy donors. Use of 60 Vbeta and 13 Jbeta primers characterized the PCR. Profiling relied on immunoSEQ multiplex PCR, and the TCRdb table lists in-frame clones only, not all of them. The sample lists 90,000 to 140,000 clones, more than 60% occurring once. The sample taken for sequencing was PBMCs. The receptors come from a young man in good health and CMV-seronegative.

The CDR3 DNA reads TGTGCCAGCAGTTCCGGTTGGACTAGCGGGAGTAAGACCCAGTACTTC. This sequence encodes CASSSGWTSGSKTQYF. This chain uses TRBV27 with TRBJ2-5; 13 nucleotides agree with TRBD2. This CDR3 spans 16 amino acids. In germline, CDR1 is MNHEY, CDR2 SMNVEV (reference sequence). J was trimmed by 6 bases and V by 4 bases; bases with no gene match: 8.

The rearrangement uses TRBV27 and TRBJ2-1, with TRBD2 identical over 7 bases. The junction had 17 bases not matched to a gene; V was cut back by 5 bases and J by 4 bases. CDR1 and CDR2 from the germline V gene are MNHEY and SMNVEV (reference sequence). The CDR3 covers 18 residues. Here the CDR3 DNA reads TGTGCCAGCAGTGTTCTGGGTTTAGGAGCGGGAAGGTACAATGAGCAGTTCTTC. Protein: CASSVLGLGAGRYNEQFF.

This clone was seen only once. The chain is built from TRBV7-8 and TRBJ2-3, with 7 nucleotides matching TRBD1. From germline, CDR1 is SGHVS and CDR2 FQNEAQ. This CDR3 contains 16 residues. The V segment lost 8 bases and the J segment 3 bases; nucleotides outside the gene matches: 14. As DNA, the CDR3 is TGTGCCAGCTTTCAGGACAGGCTGGGCCAGACAGATACGCAGTATTTT. It codes for CASFQDRLGQTDTQYF.

This clone appeared a single time. The J gene is TRBJ2-3, the V gene TRBV27, with 14 bases matching TRBD2. This CDR3 is 20 amino acids long. Germline V gene lookup returns CDR1 MNHEY and CDR2 SMNVEV (reference sequence). J was trimmed by 3 bases and V by 5 bases; bases with no gene match: 16. DNA for the CDR3: TGTGCCAGCAGTCCAAAGCCGGGACTAGCGGGAGTAAGGCGGACAGATACGCAGTATTTT. This codes for CASSPKPGLAGVRRTDTQYF.

V and J are TRBV5-4 and TRBJ2-5; D gene uncertain. The germline V gene has CDR1 SGHNT and CDR2 YYREEE (reference sequence). Trimming left V 4 bases short and J 2 bases short, with 9 bases between. This CDR3 comprises 13 residues. Here the CDR3 DNA reads TGTGCCAGCAGCCAAACAGAGCAAGAGACCCAGTACTTC. It encodes CASSQTEQETQYF. Supplemented by reference TRBV5-4 and TRBJ2-5, the full variable domain reads ETGVTQSPTHLIKTRGQQVTLRCSSQSGHNTVSWYQQALGQGPQFIFQYYREEENGRGNFPPRFSGLQFPNYSSELNVNALELDDSALYLCASSQTEQETQYFGPGTRLLVL.

The genes are TRBV4-2 and TRBJ2-7; possible D gene TRBD2, 6 bases. The CDR3 is 16 amino acids. Germline V gene data show CDR1 as LGHNA and CDR2 as YNFKEQ. The V and J ends lost 4 bases and 5 bases respectively, with 21 bases between them. In DNA, the CDR3 is TGTGCCAGCAGCCCACAAGCGTCGGGAGACGGCCACGAGCAGTACTTC. It encodes CASSPQASGDGHEQYF.

This clone was observed once. The chain joins TRBV27 to TRBJ1-2, with 8 nucleotides matching TRBD1. The CDR3 is 14 residues long. The J segment lost 4 bases and the V segment lost 2 bases, leaving 3 bases of the junction unmatched. Germline loops: CDR1 MNHEY, CDR2 SMNVEV (reference sequence). CDR3 nucleotides: TGTGCCAGCAGTTTAGACGACAGGGGCTATGGCTACACCTTC. It translates to CASSLDDRGYGYTF.

The rearrangement links TRBV5-6 to TRBJ1-6, with D possibly TRBD1 on 5 matching bases. Trimming shortened V by 3 bases and J by 9 bases, and 13 bases separated the two germline ends. Germline-derived CDR1 and CDR2 are SGHDT and YYEEEE. The CDR3 spans 14 residues. Written as DNA, the CDR3 is TGTGCCAGCAGCTCATCCGGGGGTAGTTCACCCCTCCACTTT. Protein sequence: CASSSSGGSSPLHF.

The rearrangement uses TRBV6-1 and TRBJ1-5; no clear D. Germline-derived CDR1 and CDR2 are MNHNS and SASEGT. The CDR3 runs to 14 residues. Between the trimmed V and J ends, which lost 8 bases and 3 bases, there was a span of 14 bases. The CDR3 here is CASSVLGNNQPQHF. The CDR3 region has the DNA TGTGCCAGCTCAGTGTTGGGCAACAATCAGCCCCAGCATTTT.

The chain carries TRBV27 and TRBJ2-2, with 11 bases matching TRBD1. This CDR3 region has 15 residues. Germline assignment: CDR1 MNHEY and CDR2 SMNVEV (reference sequence). With V trimmed by 6 bases and J by 5 bases, 5 bases remained unmatched. This chain's CDR3 is CASRMGQGGTGELFF. Here the CDR3 DNA reads TGTGCCAGCAGGATGGGACAGGGGGGTACCGGGGAGCTGTTTTTT.

The chain links TRBV7-9 to TRBJ2-2, with 8 bases aligning to TRBD2. The V segment lost 4 bases and the J segment 6 bases; nucleotides outside the gene matches: 7. The CDR3 runs 15 residues. CDR1 SEHNR and CDR2 FQNEAQ come from the germline V gene (reference sequence). The CDR3 DNA reads as TGTGCCAGCAGCTCGAGCGGGAGTCGAGCCGGGGAGCTGTTTTTT. Translating gives CASSSSGSRAGELFF.

The rearrangement links TRBV11-2 to TRBJ2-2; 11 nucleotides agree with TRBD2. CDR1 SGHAT and CDR2 FQNNGV come from the germline V gene. CDR3 size: 18 residues. The J segment lost 4 bases and the V segment lost 1 base, leaving 8 bases of the junction unmatched. The CDR3, as DNA: TGTGCCAGCAGCTTAGGGGGTAGCGGGGGGGCCGGCACCGGGGAGCTGTTTTTT. Translated: CASSLGGSGGAGTGELFF.

Only a few counts were recorded for this clone. The chain is built from TRBV5-6 and TRBJ2-3; 14 bases match TRBD2. The CDR3 is made up of 17 amino acids. Trimming cost V 3 bases and J 2 bases; bases outside gene matches: 5. Germline CDR1 and CDR2: SGHDT and YYEEEE. The CDR3 loop is CASSSGLAGGYTDTQYF. The DNA for the CDR3 is TGTGCCAGCAGCTCCGGACTAGCGGGAGGCTACACAGATACGCAGTATTTT.

The chain links TRBV28 to TRBJ1-5; 7 positions match TRBD1. The CDR3 covers 13 residues. CDR1 MDHEN and CDR2 SYDVKM come from the germline V gene. Losses at the gene ends were 5 bases for V and 3 bases for J; bases not matched to a gene: 1. CDR3 sequence reads: CASSDRDNQPQHF. The CDR3 region has the DNA TGTGCCAGCAGTGACAGGGACAATCAGCCCCAGCATTTT. Combining the CDR3 with reference TRBV28 and TRBJ1-5 gives the whole variable domain DVKVTQSSRYLVKRTGEKVFLECVQDMDHENMFWYRQDPGLGLRLIYFSYDVKMKEKGDIPEGYSVSREKKERFSLILESASTNQTSMYLCASSDRDNQPQHFGDGTRLSIL.